The entry below describes one T cell receptor (beta chain). This CDR3 contains 16 residues. Trimming removed 4 bases from V and 6 bases from J, with 19 bases in between. Germline CDR1 LNHDA, CDR2 SQIVND (reference sequence). This sample was included in a study of blood T cell repertoires in COVID-19. Study summary: The cDNA or gDNA used as material had been derived from T cells, B-cell-depleted T cells, or PBMCs.

Authors' processing steps: It was from reference gene primer amplification that nucleated cell counts were estimated. Produced via immunoSEQ multiplex PCR; TCRdb's table is partial and in-frame only. V and J calls and clone size are given by that table; D and trimming were obtained from the DNA. The sample yields about 240,000 clones, roughly 80% seen once. The receptor was derived from a woman older than 75 with acute or convalescent COVID-19. V and J are TRBV19 and TRBJ1-5; TRBD1 is a possible D gene (6 bases). The sequenced sample consisted of peripheral blood. For the CDR3, the DNA is TGTGCCAGTAGTACCACCCCATGGACAGTCCCTCAGCCCCAGCATTTT. Translated, it gives CASSTTPWTVPQPQHF.